This T cell receptor beta chain was sequenced for a study of T cell responses to AZD1222 COVID-19 vaccine (dated by TCRdb to the early 2020s). For the study in its entirety: AZD1222 recipients whose second dose came at about 4 weeks and those whose second dose came at about 12 weeks were combined into one group, since spike-specific TCR depth and breadth did not differ between the two schedules. Trial participants were enrolled by age into 18-55, 56-69 and 70-plus year subgroups, with approximately 150, 28 and 58 TCR-sequenced participants respectively. TCR sequencing covered fewer than 250 trial participants: approximately 200 given two doses of AZD1222 and approximately 26 given two doses of MenACWY control vaccine.

The germline V end is reduced by 1 base and the J end by 5 bases; junction bases left unmatched: 1. The germline V gene (reference sequence) supplies CDR1 LGHDT and CDR2 YNNKEL. From its cysteine to its phenylalanine, the CDR3 spans 13 amino acids. Left in the record is the CDR3 DNA by itself, 39 bases read in frame from the first base. The sample's time point label, in plain terms: baseline before first vaccination. Samples from vaccinated people were obtained from the UK trials COV001 and COV002, which included a single-blind randomized controlled phase 2/3 trial of AZD1222 (ChAdOx1 nCoV-19) in healthy adults. For TCRbeta chain sequencing, PBMC samples from trial participants were taken at day 0 and at day 28 after the second dose. The CDR3 regions of human TCRbeta chains were analyzed by immunosequencing. The study's processing was this. TCRs in the repertoires were matched against a reference library of SARS-CoV-2-specific TCRs that had been generated with the MIRA antigen-specificity platform. Breadth was defined as the fraction of unique TCRs that were SARS-CoV-2-associated, and depth was defined as the fraction of total T cells that were SARS-CoV-2-associated. Each spike-specific TCR was assigned to its reactive spike region and to a CD4 or CD8 class using the MIRA data. Log10-transformed breadth and depth values were compared by one-way ANOVA with Sidak's multiple comparisons tests. In its TCRdb copy, this immuneACCESS table keeps in-frame sequences only and misses some clones. Where compared with another copy, unresolved V genes explain less than half of these, and the others have no known cause. That table supplies the V and J calls and clone size; D and trimming were determined from the DNA. For this sample there are 65,000 to 100,000 clones; 75% to 85% appear just once. The ten largest clones take up 22% of the sample.

Note on this clone: This clone's antigen is unknown. Per-nucleotide qualities are absent, and no much larger clonotype sits a single base away.

The study at large found these results: Only five to seven AZD1222 recipients were SARS-CoV-2 seropositive at baseline, limiting conclusions about previously exposed vaccinees. Most participants were white British and females outnumbered males, and the authors suggested that clonal diversity may have been underestimated. After two AZD1222 doses, both the breadth and the depth of spike-specific TCRs were significantly higher than at day 0 and than in MenACWY recipients. The whole spike protein was spanned by vaccine-associated CD4 TCRs, and dominant responses were seen in regions 160-218 and 743-854. No day 14 peak-response samples were available, so repertoires were characterized only after the peak T cell response. Reportedly, almost half of the unique spike-specific TCRs recognized epitopes lying outside the regions that are mutated in the B.1.351 and B.1.1.7 variants. In the small 56-69-year group, the increase in depth fell short of significance, most likely because of low power.

The sequences come from peripheral blood, collected on day 0 of AZD1222 vaccination. This receptor was obtained from an adult in good health. This chain is built from TRBV3-1 (or the pseudogene TRBV3-2) and TRBJ1-2, with 7 central nucleotides matching TRBD1. CDR3 protein: CASSQVTGYGYTF. At the DNA level, the sequence is TGTGCCAGCAGCCAAGTGACAGGGTATGGCTACACCTTC.